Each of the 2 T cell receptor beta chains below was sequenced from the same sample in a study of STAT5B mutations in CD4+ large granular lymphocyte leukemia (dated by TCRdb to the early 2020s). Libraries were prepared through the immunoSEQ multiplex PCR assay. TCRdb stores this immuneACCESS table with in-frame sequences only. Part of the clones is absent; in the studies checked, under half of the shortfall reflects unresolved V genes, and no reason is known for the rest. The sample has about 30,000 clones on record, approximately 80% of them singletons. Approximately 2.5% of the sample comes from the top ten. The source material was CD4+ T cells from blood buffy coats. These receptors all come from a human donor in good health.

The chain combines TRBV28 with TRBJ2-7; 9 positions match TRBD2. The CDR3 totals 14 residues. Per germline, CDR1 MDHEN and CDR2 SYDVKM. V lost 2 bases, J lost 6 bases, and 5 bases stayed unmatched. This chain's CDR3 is CASSLLAGTGEQYF. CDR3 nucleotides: TGTGCCAGCAGTTTACTAGCGGGGACCGGCGAGCAGTACTTC.

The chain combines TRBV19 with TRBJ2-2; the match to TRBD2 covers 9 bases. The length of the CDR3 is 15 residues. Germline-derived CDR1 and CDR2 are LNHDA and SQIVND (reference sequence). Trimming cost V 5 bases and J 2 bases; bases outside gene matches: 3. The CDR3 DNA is TGTGCCAGTAGTCCAGGGACTAGCAACACCGGGGAGCTGTTTTTT. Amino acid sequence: CASSPGTSNTGELFF. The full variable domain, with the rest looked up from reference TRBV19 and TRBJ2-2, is DGGITQSPKYLFRKEGQNVTLSCEQNLNHDAMYWYRQDPGQGLRLIYYSQIVNDFQKGDIAEGYSVSREKKESFPLTVTSAQKNPTAFYLCASSPGTSNTGELFFGEGSRLTVL.